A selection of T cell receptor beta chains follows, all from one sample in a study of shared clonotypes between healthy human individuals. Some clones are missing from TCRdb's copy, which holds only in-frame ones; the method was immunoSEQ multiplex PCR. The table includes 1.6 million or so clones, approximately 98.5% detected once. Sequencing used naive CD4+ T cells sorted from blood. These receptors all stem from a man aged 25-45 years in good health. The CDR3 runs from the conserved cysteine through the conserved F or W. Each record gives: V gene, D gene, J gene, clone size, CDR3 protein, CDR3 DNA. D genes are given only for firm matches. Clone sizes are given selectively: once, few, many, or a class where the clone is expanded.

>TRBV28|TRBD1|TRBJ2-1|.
CASSLGGSGQNEQFF
TGTGCCAGCAGTTTAGGCGGGTCGGGACAGAATGAGCAGTTCTTC
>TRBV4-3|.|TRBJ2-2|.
CASSQDPSTGELFF
TGCGCCAGCAGCCAAGATCCCTCGACCGGGGAGCTGTTTTTT
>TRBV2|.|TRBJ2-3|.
CASSEIGRGSDTQYF
TGTGCCAGCAGTGAAATCGGCAGGGGATCAGATACGCAGTATTTT
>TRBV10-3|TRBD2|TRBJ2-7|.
CAISRGTSGRDYEQYF
TGTGCCATCAGCAGGGGGACTAGCGGGAGGGATTACGAGCAGTACTTC
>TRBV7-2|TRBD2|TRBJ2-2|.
CASSPLGGVMRRTGELFF
TGTGCCAGCAGCCCCCTCGGGGGGGTCATGAGGAGAACCGGGGAGCTGTTTTTT
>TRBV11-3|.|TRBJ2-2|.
CASSLVFGGELFF
TGTGCCAGCAGCTTAGTCTTTGGCGGGGAGCTGTTTTTT
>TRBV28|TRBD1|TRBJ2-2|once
CASTGQVNTGELFF
TGTGCCAGTACGGGACAGGTGAACACCGGGGAGCTGTTTTTT
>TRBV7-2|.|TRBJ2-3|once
CASSLVPADTQYF
TGTGCCAGCAGCTTAGTCCCGGCAGATACGCAGTATTTT
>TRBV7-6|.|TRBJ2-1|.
CASSLGSKVFPYNEQFF
TGTGCCAGCAGCTTAGGGTCGAAAGTATTCCCCTACAATGAGCAGTTCTTC
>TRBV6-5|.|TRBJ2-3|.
CASSYSRDTQYF
TGTGCCAGCAGTTACTCGAGAGATACGCAGTATTTT
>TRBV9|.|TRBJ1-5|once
CASSPPGNGQPQHF
TGTGCCAGCAGTCCCCCCGGGAACGGTCAGCCCCAGCATTTT
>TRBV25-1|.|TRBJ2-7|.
CASSQGTYEQYF
TGTGCCAGCAGTCAGGGGACCTACGAGCAGTACTTC
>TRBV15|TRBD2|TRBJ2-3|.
CATSRDTGLAGPLSQYF
TGTGCCACCAGCAGAGATACGGGACTAGCGGGACCTTTATCGCAGTATTTT
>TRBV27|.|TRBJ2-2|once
CASSFFGVQGSSGELFF
TGTGCCAGCAGTTTTTTTGGGGTACAGGGTTCGTCCGGGGAGCTGTTTTTT
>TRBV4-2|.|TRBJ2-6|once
CASSPDQGKLSSGANVLTF
TGTGCCAGCAGCCCAGATCAGGGAAAACTGAGCTCTGGGGCCAACGTCCTGACTTTC
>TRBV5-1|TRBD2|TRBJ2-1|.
CASSILGLAPNEQFF
TGCGCCAGCAGCATCTTGGGACTAGCGCCCAATGAGCAGTTCTTC
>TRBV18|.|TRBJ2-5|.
CASSPNQPGAPGTQYF
TGTGCCAGCTCACCAAATCAGCCGGGGGCTCCGGGGACCCAGTACTTC
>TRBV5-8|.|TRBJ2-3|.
CASSYRRGSPSTDTQYF
TGTGCCAGCAGCTACCGAAGGGGGAGCCCTAGCACAGATACGCAGTATTTT
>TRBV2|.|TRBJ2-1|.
CASSLPGNEQFF
TGTGCCAGCAGCCTACCTGGCAATGAGCAGTTCTTC
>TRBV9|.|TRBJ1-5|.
CASSVGNDGNQPQHF
TGTGCCAGCAGCGTAGGGAACGACGGGAACCAGCCCCAGCATTTT
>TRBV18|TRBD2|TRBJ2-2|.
CASSLLAGDNTGELFF
TGTGCCAGCTCCCTTCTGGCGGGAGATAACACCGGGGAGCTGTTTTTT
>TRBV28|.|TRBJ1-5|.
CATYTPGRARNQPQHF
TGTGCCACATACACCCCCGGTAGAGCGCGCAATCAGCCCCAGCATTTT
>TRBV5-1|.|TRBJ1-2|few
CASSLGGAGEGYTF
TGCGCCAGCAGCTTGGGGGGCGCGGGTGAAGGCTACACCTTC
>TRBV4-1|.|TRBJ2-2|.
CASSQGVQGGKPGELFF
TGCGCCAGCAGCCAAGGTGTGCAGGGGGGAAAACCCGGGGAGCTGTTTTTT
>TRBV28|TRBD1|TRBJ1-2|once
CASTSGGADYGYTF
TGTGCCAGTACCTCAGGGGGCGCTGACTATGGCTACACCTTC
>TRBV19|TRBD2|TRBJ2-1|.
CASSKGTSDSYNEQFF
TGTGCCAGTAGCAAGGGGACTAGCGATTCCTACAATGAGCAGTTCTTC
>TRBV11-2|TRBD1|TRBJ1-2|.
CASSLPGQGLLQSYGYTF
TGTGCCAGCAGCTTACCCGGACAGGGTCTCCTTCAAAGCTATGGCTACACCTTC
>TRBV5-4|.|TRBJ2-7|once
CASNHPSSYEQYF
TGTGCCAGCAACCATCCTAGCTCCTACGAGCAGTACTTC
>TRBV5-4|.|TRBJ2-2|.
CASSYNTGELFF
TGTGCCAGCAGCTATAACACCGGGGAGCTGTTTTTT
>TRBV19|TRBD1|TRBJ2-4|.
CASSIWDRGKVKNIQYF
TGTGCCAGTAGTATTTGGGACAGGGGAAAGGTAAAAAACATTCAGTACTTC
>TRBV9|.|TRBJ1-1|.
CASSVSGERNTEAFF
TGTGCCAGCAGCGTATCCGGGGAAAGGAACACTGAAGCTTTCTTT
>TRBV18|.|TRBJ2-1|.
CASSPQGGSYNEQFF
TGTGCCAGCTCACCACAGGGGGGGTCCTACAATGAGCAGTTCTTC
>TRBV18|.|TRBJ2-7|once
CASSPGTGTYEQYF
TGTGCCAGCTCACCCGGAACAGGTACCTACGAGCAGTACTTC
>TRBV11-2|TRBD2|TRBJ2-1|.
CASSLWTSAPNEQFF
TGTGCCAGCAGCTTGTGGACTAGCGCTCCCAATGAGCAGTTCTTC
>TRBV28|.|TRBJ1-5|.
CASSLSRIKTGFYSNQPQHF
TGTGCCAGCAGTTTATCCCGCATAAAGACGGGATTCTATAGCAATCAGCCCCAGCATTTT
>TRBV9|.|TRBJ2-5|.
CASSVGGIETQYF
TGTGCCAGCAGCGTAGGAGGGATTGAGACCCAGTACTTC
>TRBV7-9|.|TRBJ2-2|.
CASSFRAVSGANTGELFF
TGTGCCAGCAGCTTTAGGGCTGTTTCGGGGGCGAACACCGGGGAGCTGTTTTTT
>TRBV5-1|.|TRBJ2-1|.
CASSLLSSSYNEQFF
TGCGCCAGCAGCTTACTGTCGAGCTCCTACAATGAGCAGTTCTTC
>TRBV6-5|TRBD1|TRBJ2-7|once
CASSYSGGGREQYF
TGTGCCAGCAGTTACTCAGGGGGCGGACGCGAGCAGTACTTC
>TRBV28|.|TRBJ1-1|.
CASTISRGNTEAFF
TGTGCCAGCACCATTAGCAGGGGCAACACTGAAGCTTTCTTT
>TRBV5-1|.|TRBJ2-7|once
CASSQGVGTYEQYF
TGCGCCAGTTCCCAGGGAGTAGGAACCTACGAGCAGTACTTC
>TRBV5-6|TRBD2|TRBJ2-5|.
CASSRGLADREKETQYF
TGTGCCAGCAGCAGGGGACTAGCGGATAGGGAAAAAGAGACCCAGTACTTC
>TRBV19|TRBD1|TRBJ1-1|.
CASRKQGAYTEAFF
TGTGCCAGTAGAAAGCAGGGGGCTTACACTGAAGCTTTCTTT
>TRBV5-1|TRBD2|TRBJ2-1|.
CASSLRTSGIQRYNEQFF
TGCGCCAGCAGCCTCCGGACTAGCGGGATACAACGTTACAATGAGCAGTTCTTC
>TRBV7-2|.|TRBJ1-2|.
CASSLALMTLESYGYTF
TGTGCCAGCAGCTTAGCGCTAATGACCTTGGAAAGCTATGGCTACACCTTC
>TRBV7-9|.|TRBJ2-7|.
CASSSDPVPPYEQYF
TGTGCCAGCAGCTCTGACCCCGTTCCCCCATACGAGCAGTACTTC
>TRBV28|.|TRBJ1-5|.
CASSPRREPQHF
TGTGCCAGCAGTCCAAGACGGGAGCCCCAGCATTTT
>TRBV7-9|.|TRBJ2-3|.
CASSLQSSGDTQYF
TGTGCCAGCAGCTTACAGAGCTCGGGAGATACGCAGTATTTT
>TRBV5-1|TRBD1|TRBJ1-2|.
CASSLATGQGRYGYTF
TGCGCCAGCAGCTTGGCCACGGGACAGGGAAGGTATGGCTACACCTTC
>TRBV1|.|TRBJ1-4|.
CTSRAISGGNEKLFF
TGCACCAGCAGAGCTATTTCGGGTGGGAATGAAAAACTGTTTTTT
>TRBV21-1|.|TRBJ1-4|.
CASRVIRKPDRVGGEKLFF
TGTGCCAGCAGAGTAATAAGGAAACCAGACAGGGTCGGGGGTGAAAAACTGTTTTTT
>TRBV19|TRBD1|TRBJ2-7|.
CASSPLTGANSYEQYF
TGTGCCAGTAGTCCCCTGACAGGGGCCAACTCCTACGAGCAGTACTTC
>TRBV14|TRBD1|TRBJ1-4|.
CASSHPRDRGTEKLFF
TGTGCCAGCAGCCACCCCCGGGACAGGGGAACTGAAAAACTGTTTTTT
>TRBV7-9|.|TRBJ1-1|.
CASSLLLQQGNTEAFF
TGTGCCAGCAGCTTATTACTTCAACAGGGGAACACTGAAGCTTTCTTT
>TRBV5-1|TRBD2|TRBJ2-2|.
CASSTGLGHIGELFF
TGCGCCAGCAGCACCGGACTAGGTCATATCGGGGAGCTGTTTTTT
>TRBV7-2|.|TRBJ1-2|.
CASSYGPSGGYTF
TGTGCCAGCAGCTACGGACCTAGCGGTGGCTACACCTTC
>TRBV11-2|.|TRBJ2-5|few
CASSLSETQYF
TGTGCCAGCAGCTTATCAGAGACCCAGTACTTC